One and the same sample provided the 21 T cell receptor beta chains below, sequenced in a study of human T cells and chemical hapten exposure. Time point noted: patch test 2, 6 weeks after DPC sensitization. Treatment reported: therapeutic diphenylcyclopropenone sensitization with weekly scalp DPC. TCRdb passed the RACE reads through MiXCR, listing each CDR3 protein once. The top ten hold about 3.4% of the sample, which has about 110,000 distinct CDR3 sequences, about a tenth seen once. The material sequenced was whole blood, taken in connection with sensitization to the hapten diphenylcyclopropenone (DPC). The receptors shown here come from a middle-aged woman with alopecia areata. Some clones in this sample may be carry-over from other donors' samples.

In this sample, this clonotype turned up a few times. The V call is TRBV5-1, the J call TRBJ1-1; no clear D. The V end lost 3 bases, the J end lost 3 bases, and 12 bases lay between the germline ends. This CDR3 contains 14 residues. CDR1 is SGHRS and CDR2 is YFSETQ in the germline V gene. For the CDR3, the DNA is TGCGCCAGCAGCTCAGGCCAAGTGGACACTGAAGCTTTCTTT. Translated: CASSSGQVDTEAFF.

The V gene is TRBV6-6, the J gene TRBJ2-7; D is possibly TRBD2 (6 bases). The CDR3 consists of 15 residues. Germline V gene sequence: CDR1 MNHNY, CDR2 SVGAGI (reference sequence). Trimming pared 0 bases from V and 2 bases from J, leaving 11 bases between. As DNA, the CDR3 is TGTGCCAGCAGTTACTCGACAGCTAGCGCCTACGAGCAGTACTTC. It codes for CASSYSTASAYEQYF.

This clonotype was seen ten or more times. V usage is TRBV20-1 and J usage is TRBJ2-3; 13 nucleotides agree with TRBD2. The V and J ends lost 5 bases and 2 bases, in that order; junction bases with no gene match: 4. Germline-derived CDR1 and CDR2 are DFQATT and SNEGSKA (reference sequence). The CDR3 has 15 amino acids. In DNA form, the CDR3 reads TGCAGTGCTTCGGGACTAGCGGGGAACACAGATACGCAGTATTTT. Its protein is CSASGLAGNTDTQYF.

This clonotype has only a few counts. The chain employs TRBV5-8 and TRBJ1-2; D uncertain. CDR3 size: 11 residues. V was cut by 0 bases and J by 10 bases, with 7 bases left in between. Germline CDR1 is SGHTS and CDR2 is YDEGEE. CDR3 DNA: TGTGCCAGCAGCTTGGGCAGAATCTACACCTTC. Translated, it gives CASSLGRIYTF.

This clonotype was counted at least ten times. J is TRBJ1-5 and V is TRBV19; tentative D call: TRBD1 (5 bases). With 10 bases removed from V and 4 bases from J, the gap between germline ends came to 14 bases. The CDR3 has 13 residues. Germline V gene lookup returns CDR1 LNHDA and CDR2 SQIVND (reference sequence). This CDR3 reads CATAQGWNQPQHF. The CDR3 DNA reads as TGTGCCACCGCGCAGGGTTGGAATCAGCCCCAGCATTTT.

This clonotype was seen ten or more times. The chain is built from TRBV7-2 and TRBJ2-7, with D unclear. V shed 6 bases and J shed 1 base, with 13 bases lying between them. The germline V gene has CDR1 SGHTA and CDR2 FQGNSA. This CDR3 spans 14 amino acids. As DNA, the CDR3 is TGTGCCAGCAGGGTGGGTTACCCGTCCTACGAGCAGTACTTC. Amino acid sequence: CASRVGYPSYEQYF.

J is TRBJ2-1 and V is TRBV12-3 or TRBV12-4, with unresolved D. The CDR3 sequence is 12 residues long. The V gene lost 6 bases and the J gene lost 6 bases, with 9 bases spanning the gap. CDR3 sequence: CASSHPSNEQFF. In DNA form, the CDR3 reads TGTGCCAGCAGCCACCCTTCCAATGAGCAGTTCTTC.

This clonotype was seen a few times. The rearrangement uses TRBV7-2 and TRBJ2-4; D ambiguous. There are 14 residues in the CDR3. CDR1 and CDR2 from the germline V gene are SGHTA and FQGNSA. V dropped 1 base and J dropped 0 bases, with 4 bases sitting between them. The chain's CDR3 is CASSLDLAKNIQYF. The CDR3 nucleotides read TGTGCCAGCAGCTTAGACCTAGCCAAAAACATTCAGTACTTC.

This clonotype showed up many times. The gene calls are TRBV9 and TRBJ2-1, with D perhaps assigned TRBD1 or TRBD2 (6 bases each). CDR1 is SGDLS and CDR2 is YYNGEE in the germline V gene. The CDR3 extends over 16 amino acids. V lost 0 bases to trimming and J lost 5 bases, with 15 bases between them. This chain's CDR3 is CASSVELRGPNNEQFF. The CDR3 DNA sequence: TGTGCCAGCAGCGTAGAGTTACGGGGGCCGAACAATGAGCAGTTCTTC.

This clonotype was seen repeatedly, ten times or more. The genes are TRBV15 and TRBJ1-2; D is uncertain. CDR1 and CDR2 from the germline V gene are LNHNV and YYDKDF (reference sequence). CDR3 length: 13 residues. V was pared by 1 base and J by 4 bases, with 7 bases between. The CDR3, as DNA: TGTGCCACCAGCAGAGTGGCTGCCTATGGCTACACCTTC. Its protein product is CATSRVAAYGYTF.

In nucleotides, the CDR3 is TGTGCCAGCAGCCAAGATCCGGGCCCCACAGATACGCAGTATTTT. This gives the protein CASSQDPGPTDTQYF. This chain uses TRBV3-1 with TRBJ2-3; D not resolved. Looked up from germline, CDR1 is LGHDT and CDR2 is YNNKEL (reference sequence). With 0 bases removed from V and 2 bases from J, the gap between germline ends came to 9 bases. This CDR3 comprises 15 residues.

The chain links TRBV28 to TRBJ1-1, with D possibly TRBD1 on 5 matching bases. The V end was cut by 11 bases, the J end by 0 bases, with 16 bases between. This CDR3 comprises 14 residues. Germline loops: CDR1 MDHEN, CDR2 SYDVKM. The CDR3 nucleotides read TGTGCCGGCGGGGGATACGTATTGAACACTGAAGCTTTCTTT. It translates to CAGGGYVLNTEAFF.

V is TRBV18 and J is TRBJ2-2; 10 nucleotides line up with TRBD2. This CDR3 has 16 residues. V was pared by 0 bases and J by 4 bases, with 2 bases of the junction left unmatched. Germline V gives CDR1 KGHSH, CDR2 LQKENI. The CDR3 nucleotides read TGTGCCAGCTCACCACCGAGCGGGGGGGCCACCGGGGAGCTGTTTTTT. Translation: CASSPPSGGATGELFF.

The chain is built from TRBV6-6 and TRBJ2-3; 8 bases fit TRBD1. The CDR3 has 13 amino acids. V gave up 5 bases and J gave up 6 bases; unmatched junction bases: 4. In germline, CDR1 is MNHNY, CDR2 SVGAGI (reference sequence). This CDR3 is CASSAGTGDTQYF. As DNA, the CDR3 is TGTGCCAGCAGTGCCGGGACAGGCGATACGCAGTATTTT.

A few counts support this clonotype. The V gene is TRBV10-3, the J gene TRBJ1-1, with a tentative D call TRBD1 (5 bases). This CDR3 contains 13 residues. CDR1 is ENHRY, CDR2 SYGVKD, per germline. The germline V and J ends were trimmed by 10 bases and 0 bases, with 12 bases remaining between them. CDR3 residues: CATTDSMNTEAFF. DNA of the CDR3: TGTGCCACAACCGACAGCATGAACACTGAAGCTTTCTTT.

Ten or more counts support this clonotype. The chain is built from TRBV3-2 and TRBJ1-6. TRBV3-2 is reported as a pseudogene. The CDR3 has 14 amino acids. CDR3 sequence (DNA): TGTGTACACCCAATTTGGATTTACCCTTCACCCCTCCACTTT. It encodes CVHPIWIYPSPLHF.

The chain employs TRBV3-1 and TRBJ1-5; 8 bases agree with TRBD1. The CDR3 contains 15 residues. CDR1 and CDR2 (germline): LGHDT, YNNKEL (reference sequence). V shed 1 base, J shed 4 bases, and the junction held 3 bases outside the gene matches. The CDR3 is CASSQGGQVNQPQHF. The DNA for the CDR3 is TGTGCCAGCAGCCAAGGGGGACAGGTTAATCAGCCCCAGCATTTT.

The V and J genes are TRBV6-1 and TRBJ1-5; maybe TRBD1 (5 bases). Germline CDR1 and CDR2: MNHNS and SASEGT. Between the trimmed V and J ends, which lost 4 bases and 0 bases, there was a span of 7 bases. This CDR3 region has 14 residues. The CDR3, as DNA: TGTGCCAGCAGTGCTACAGGTAGCAATCAGCCCCAGCATTTT. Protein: CASSATGSNQPQHF.

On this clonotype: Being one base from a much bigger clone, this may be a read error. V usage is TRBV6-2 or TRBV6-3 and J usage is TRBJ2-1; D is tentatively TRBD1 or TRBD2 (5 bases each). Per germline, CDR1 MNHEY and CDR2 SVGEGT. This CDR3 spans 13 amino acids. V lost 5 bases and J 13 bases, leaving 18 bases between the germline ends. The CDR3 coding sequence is TGTGCCAGCAGTCACCCCCCCGGGACCGAACAGTTCTTC. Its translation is CASSHPPGTEQFF.

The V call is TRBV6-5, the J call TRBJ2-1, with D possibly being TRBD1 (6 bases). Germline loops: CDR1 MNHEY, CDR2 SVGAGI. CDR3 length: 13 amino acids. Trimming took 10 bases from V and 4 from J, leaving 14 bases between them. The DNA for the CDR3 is TGTGCCACCACAGGGACGTCTTACAATGAGCAGTTCTTC. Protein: CATTGTSYNEQFF.

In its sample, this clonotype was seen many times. In DNA form, the CDR3 reads TGTGCCAGCAGTCTTGGACTAAACACAGATACGCAGTATTTT. Amino acids: CASSLGLNTDTQYF. The chain uses TRBV25-1 and TRBJ2-3; D perhaps matches TRBD2 (6 bases). Germline V lookup: CDR1 MGHDK, CDR2 SYGVNS. The V end lost 5 bases, the J end lost 2 bases, and 11 bases lay between the germline ends. The CDR3 is made up of 14 amino acids.